This T cell receptor beta chain is drawn from a study of cytomegalovirus exposure and HLA in healthy donors. The study, taken as a whole, reports: TCR beta V- and J-gene trimming was later associated with a missense DCLRE1C variant.

Healthy bone marrow donors made up the donor group. The PCR made use of 60 Vbeta and 13 Jbeta primers. Clones were read by immunoSEQ multiplex PCR, and TCRdb kept only the in-frame ones, dropping some. The sample lists 200,000 to 300,000 clones; 82% were seen once. Germline CDR1 SEHNR, CDR2 FQNEAQ (reference sequence). This CDR3 comprises 14 residues. V lost 4 bases and J lost 6; bases outside the gene matches: 8. Worth noting for this clone: Its specificity is not known. The same CDR3 arises from other DNA sequences in this sample as well.

The source of this sequence is a woman between 35 and 50 years old in good health and CMV-seropositive. The specimen was PBMCs. The gene calls are TRBV7-9 and TRBJ1-1; 7 bases fit TRBD1. CDR3 DNA sequence: TGTGCCAGCAGCTCCCGGACAGGAAGTTCTGAAGCTTTCTTT. Protein: CASSSRTGSSEAFF.